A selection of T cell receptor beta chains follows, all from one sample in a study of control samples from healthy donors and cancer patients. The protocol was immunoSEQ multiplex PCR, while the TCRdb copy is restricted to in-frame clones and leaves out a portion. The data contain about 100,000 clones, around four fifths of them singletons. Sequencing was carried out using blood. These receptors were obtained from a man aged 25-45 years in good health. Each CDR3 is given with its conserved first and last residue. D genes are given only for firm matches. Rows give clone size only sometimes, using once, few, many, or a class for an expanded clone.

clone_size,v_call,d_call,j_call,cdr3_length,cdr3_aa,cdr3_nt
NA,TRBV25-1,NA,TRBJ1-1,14,CASSAQLEMEEAFF,TGTGCCAGCAGTGCTCAATTAGAGATGGAGGAAGCTTTCTTT
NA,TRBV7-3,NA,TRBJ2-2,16,CASSLNAWGDTGELFF,TGTGCCAGCAGCTTAAATGCTTGGGGGGACACCGGGGAGCTGTTTTTT
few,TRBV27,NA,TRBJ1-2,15,CASSLEAGGFGGYTF,TGTGCCAGCAGTTTAGAGGCCGGCGGCTTCGGTGGCTACACCTTC
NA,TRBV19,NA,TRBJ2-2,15,CARLIGGPDTGELFF,TGTGCCAGACTAATTGGGGGGCCCGACACCGGGGAGCTGTTTTTT
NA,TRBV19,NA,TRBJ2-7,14,CASSIRGRSYEQYF,TGTGCCAGTAGTATACGGGGGAGGTCCTACGAGCAGTACTTC
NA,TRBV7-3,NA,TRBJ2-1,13,CASSLGRDNEQFF,TGTGCCAGCAGTTTGGGTCGGGACAATGAGCAGTTCTTC
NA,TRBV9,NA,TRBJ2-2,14,CASSVVMNTGELFF,TGTGCCAGCAGCGTAGTGATGAACACCGGGGAGCTGTTTTTT
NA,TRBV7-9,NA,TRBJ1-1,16,CASSLDRTVMNTEAFF,TGTGCCAGCAGCTTAGACCGGACAGTGATGAACACTGAAGCTTTCTTT
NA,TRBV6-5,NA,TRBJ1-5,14,CASSYGPANQPQHF,TGTGCCAGCAGTTACGGGCCAGCGAATCAGCCCCAGCATTTT
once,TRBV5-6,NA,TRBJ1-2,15,CASSLSGGWGYGYTF,TGTGCCAGCAGCTTGTCCGGCGGGTGGGGCTATGGCTACACCTTC
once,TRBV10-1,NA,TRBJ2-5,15,CASSYGTPPQETQYF,TGCGCCAGCAGTTACGGGACGCCTCCCCAAGAGACCCAGTACTTC
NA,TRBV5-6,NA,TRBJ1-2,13,CASSLGQLYGYTF,TGTGCCAGCAGCTTGGGACAGCTCTATGGCTACACCTTC
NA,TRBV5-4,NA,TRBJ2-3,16,CASSLGVRPDTDTQYF,TGTGCCAGCAGCTTGGGAGTGCGTCCAGACACAGATACGCAGTATTTT
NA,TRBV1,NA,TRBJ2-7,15,CTSTLGLAGFEEQYF,TGCACCAGCACCTTGGGACTAGCGGGGTTTGAGGAGCAGTACTTC
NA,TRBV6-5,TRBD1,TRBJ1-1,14,CATRVQGMNTEAFF,TGTGCCACGCGAGTACAGGGGATGAACACTGAAGCTTTCTTT
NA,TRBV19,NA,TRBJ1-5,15,CASSIGLDSNQPQHF,TGTGCCAGTAGTATAGGGTTGGATAGCAATCAGCCCCAGCATTTT
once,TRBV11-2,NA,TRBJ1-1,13,CASSLSPYSQAFF,TGTGCCAGCAGCTTGAGTCCCTACTCGCAAGCTTTCTTT
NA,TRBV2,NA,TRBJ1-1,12,CASPVEGTEAFF,TGTGCCAGCCCTGTAGAAGGCACTGAAGCTTTCTTT